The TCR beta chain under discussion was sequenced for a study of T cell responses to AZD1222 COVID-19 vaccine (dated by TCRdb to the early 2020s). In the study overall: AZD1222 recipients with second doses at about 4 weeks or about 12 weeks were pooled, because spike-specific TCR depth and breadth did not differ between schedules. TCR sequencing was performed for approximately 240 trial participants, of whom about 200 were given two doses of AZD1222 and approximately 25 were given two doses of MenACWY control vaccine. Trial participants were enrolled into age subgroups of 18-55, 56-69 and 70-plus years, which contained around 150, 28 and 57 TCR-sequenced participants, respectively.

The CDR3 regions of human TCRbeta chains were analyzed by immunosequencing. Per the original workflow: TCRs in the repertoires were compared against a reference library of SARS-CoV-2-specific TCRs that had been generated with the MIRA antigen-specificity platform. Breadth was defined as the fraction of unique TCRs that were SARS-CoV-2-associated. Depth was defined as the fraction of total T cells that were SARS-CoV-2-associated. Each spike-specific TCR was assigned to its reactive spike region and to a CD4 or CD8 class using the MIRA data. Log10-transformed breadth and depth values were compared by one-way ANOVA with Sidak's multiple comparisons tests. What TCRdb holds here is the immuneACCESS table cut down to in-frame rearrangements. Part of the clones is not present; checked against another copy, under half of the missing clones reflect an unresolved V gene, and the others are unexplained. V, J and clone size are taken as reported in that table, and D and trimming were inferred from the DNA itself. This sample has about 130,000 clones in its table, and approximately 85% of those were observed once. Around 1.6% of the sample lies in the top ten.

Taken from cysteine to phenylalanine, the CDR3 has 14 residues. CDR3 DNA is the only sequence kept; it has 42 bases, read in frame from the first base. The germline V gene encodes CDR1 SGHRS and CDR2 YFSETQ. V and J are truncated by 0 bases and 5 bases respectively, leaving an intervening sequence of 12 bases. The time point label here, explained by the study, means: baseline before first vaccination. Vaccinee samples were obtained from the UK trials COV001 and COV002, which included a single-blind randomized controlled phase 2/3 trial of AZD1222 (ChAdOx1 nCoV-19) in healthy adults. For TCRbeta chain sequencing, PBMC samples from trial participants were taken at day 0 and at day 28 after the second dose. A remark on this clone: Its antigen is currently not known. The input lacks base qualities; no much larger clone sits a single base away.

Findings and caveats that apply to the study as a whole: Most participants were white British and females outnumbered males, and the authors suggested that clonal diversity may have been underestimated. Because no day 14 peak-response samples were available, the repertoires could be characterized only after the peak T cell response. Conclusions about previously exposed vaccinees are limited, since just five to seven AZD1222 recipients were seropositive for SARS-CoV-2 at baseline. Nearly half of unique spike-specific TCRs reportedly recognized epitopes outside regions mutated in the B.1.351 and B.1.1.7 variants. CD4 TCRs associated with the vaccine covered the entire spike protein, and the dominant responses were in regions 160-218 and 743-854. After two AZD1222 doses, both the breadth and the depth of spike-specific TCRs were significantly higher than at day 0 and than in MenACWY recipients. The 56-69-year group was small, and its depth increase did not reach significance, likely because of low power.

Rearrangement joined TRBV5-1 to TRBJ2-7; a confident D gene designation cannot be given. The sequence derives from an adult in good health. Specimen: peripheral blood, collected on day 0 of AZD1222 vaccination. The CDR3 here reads CASSLAFVGHEQYF. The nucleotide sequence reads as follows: TGCGCCAGCAGCTTGGCCTTCGTCGGCCACGAGCAGTACTTC.